A single sample is the source of the 20 T cell receptor beta chains below, sequenced in a study of OX40 agonist ivuxolimab in advanced cancers. Measured with immunoSEQ multiplex PCR; TCRdb has only the in-frame clones, and not every one. The table includes some 79,000 clones, about 90% detected once. The sample in question was CD4+ or CD8+ T cells sorted from blood, obtained in a trial of the OX40 agonist ivuxolimab. Receptor source: an adult with an advanced solid tumor such as melanoma, head and neck, liver or kidney cancer.

The chain carries TRBV19 and TRBJ2-5; D might be TRBD1 or TRBD2, each matching 6 bases. The germline V gene encodes CDR1 LNHDA and CDR2 SQIVND (reference sequence). The germline V and J ends were trimmed by 6 bases and 1 base, with 15 bases remaining between them. This CDR3 is built from 15 residues. Written as DNA, the CDR3 is TGTGCCAGTAGCACCCAAGGGGGGCTCCAAGAGACCCAGTACTTC. Translating it yields CASSTQGGLQETQYF.

The V gene is TRBV6-6, the J gene TRBJ2-7; TRBD1 matches at 8 bases. The CDR3 has 16 residues. Germline V gene data show CDR1 as MNHNY and CDR2 as SVGAGI (reference sequence). V lost 2 bases to trimming and J lost 5 bases; unmatched junction nucleotides: 11. Here the CDR3 DNA reads TGTGCCAGCAGTTACCGGGCAGGGGGCGTAAGCCACGAGCAGTACTTC. It translates to CASSYRAGGVSHEQYF.

In this sample, this clone turned up once. This sequence joins TRBV7-2 and TRBJ1-3; 7 bases are shared with TRBD1. The germline gives CDR1 SGHTA, CDR2 FQGNSA. The CDR3 length is 15 residues. V lost 6 bases to trimming and J lost 0 bases; unmatched junction nucleotides: 5. CDR3 bases: TGTGCCAGCAGTCCACAGGGGATCTCTGGAAACACCATATATTTT. It encodes CASSPQGISGNTIYF.

The CDR3 sequence is CASRTNRENTEAFF. The CDR3 DNA is TGTGCCAGTAGAACGAACAGGGAGAACACTGAAGCTTTCTTT. The chain combines TRBV19 with TRBJ1-1; D perhaps matches TRBD1 (6 bases). There are 14 residues in the CDR3. Trimming removed 6 bases at V and 1 base at J, with 12 bases between. Germline CDR1 LNHDA, CDR2 SQIVND (reference sequence). Full variable domain (outside the CDR3, taken from reference TRBV19 and TRBJ1-1): DGGITQSPKYLFRKEGQNVTLSCEQNLNHDAMYWYRQDPGQGLRLIYYSQIVNDFQKGDIAEGYSVSREKKESFPLTVTSAQKNPTAFYLCASRTNRENTEAFFGQGTRLTVV.

This chain links TRBV7-2 with TRBJ2-7, with D perhaps given as TRBD1 or TRBD2 (6 bases each). The V gene lost 4 bases and the J gene lost 2 bases, with 18 bases spanning the gap. This CDR3 has 16 residues. Germline V gene sequence: CDR1 SGHTA, CDR2 FQGNSA. The CDR3 region has the DNA TGTGCCAGCAGCTCCTTGGGGACGGGGGCGGCCTACGAGCAGTACTTC. Amino acid sequence: CASSSLGTGAAYEQYF. The complete variable domain, with remaining parts taken from reference TRBV7-2 and TRBJ2-7, reads GAGVSQSPSNKVTEKGKDVELRCDPISGHTALYWYRQSLGQGLEFLIYFQGNSAPDKSGLPSDRFSAERTGGSVSTLTIQRTQQEDSAVYLCASSSLGTGAAYEQYFGPGTRLTVT.

The CDR3 here is CASSRRQGELRNEQFF. The CDR3 bases are TGTGCCAGCAGCAGACGACAGGGCGAACTCCGGAATGAGCAGTTCTTC. This chain uses TRBV7-2 with TRBJ2-1; 7 bases agree with TRBD1. Germline V gene lookup returns CDR1 SGHTA and CDR2 FQGNSA. After removal of 5 bases from V and 7 bases from J, the junction contained 14 bases not matched to a gene. This CDR3 has 16 amino acids.

The chain uses TRBV19 and TRBJ2-4; 14 bases match TRBD2. This CDR3 region has 20 residues. Trimming took 5 bases from V and 1 from J; bases not matched to a gene: 13. From germline, CDR1 is LNHDA and CDR2 SQIVND (reference sequence). The CDR3 bases are TGTGCCAGTAGTTCCCTCGGACTAGCGGGAGGAGGTGGGGCCAAAAACATTCAGTACTTC. It translates to CASSSLGLAGGGGAKNIQYF.

The V and J genes are TRBV15 and TRBJ2-7, with TRBD1 identical over 9 bases. This CDR3 has 15 residues. V lost 5 bases and J lost 4; bases outside the gene matches: 9. CDR1 and CDR2 (germline): LNHNV, YYDKDF (reference sequence). DNA for the CDR3: TGTGCCACCAGCCTAACGCCGGGACAGGGATACGAGCAGTACTTC. Translating it yields CATSLTPGQGYEQYF.

The chain has TRBV11-1 and TRBJ1-5, with D possibly TRBD1 on 6 matching bases. Germline V gene lookup returns CDR1 SGHAT and CDR2 FQDESV (reference sequence). V dropped 5 bases and J dropped 7 bases, with 24 bases sitting between them. The CDR3 has 17 residues. The CDR3 loop reads CASSPAIGVGGGQPQHF. Here the CDR3 DNA reads TGTGCCAGCAGCCCGGCAATCGGAGTAGGGGGAGGGCAGCCCCAGCATTTT.

The V gene is TRBV7-2, the J gene TRBJ1-5, with a possible D match to TRBD1 (5 bases). CDR1 SGHTA and CDR2 FQGNSA come from the germline V gene. The CDR3 consists of 16 residues. V gave up 2 bases and J gave up 3 bases, with 14 bases separating them. The CDR3 sequence is CASSLHRDFSNQPQHF. CDR3 coding DNA: TGTGCCAGCAGCTTACACCGGGACTTCTCCAATCAGCCCCAGCATTTT.

The V call is TRBV7-2, the J call TRBJ1-4; D gene ambiguous. Between the trimmed V and J ends, which lost 8 bases and 5 bases, there was a span of 6 bases. This CDR3 region has 11 residues. Germline CDR1 SGHTA, CDR2 FQGNSA. CDR3 sequence reads: CASGENEKLFF. CDR3 DNA sequence: TGTGCCAGCGGGGAGAATGAAAAACTGTTTTTT.

Only one count was recorded for this clone. The chain has TRBV5-6 and TRBJ2-3; possibly TRBD1 for D (5 bases). The CDR3 extends over 13 amino acids. The germline V and J ends were trimmed by 0 bases and 7 bases, with 9 bases remaining between them. The germline gives CDR1 SGHDT, CDR2 YYEEEE. The CDR3 DNA is TGTGCCAGCAGCTTGGGGCAGGGAAATACGCAGTATTTT. It is translated as CASSLGQGNTQYF.

This clone was observed once. The chain joins TRBV6-1 to TRBJ1-5; D remains ambiguous. Deletions cut 9 bases from V and 3 bases from J, with 9 bases between. The CDR3 spans 12 residues. Germline V gene sequence: CDR1 MNHNS, CDR2 SASEGT. CDR3 in amino acids: CASRQTNQPQHF. CDR3 nucleotides: TGTGCCAGTAGACAAACCAATCAGCCCCAGCATTTT.

J is TRBJ1-1 and V is TRBV6-1; D perhaps matches TRBD1 (6 bases). Germline CDR1 MNHNS, CDR2 SASEGT. There are 15 residues in the CDR3. The ends were cut back, 11 bases at V and 2 bases at J, with 21 bases in the middle. Written as DNA, the CDR3 is TGTGCCGCGGCCCCCGGGACAACGAGAAACACTGAAGCTTTCTTT. It is translated as CAAAPGTTRNTEAFF.

The CDR3 DNA is TGCGCCAGCAGCTTTAGAATCAGCTCCTACGAGCAGTACTTC. It specifies CASSFRISSYEQYF. V is TRBV5-1 and J is TRBJ2-7; no clear D gene. The germline CDR1 and CDR2 sequences are SGHRS and YFSETQ. This CDR3 has 14 amino acids. Trimming took off 2 bases at V and 0 bases at J, with 9 bases between the two ends.

V is TRBV9 and J is TRBJ2-3; no reliable D call. Trimming removed 2 bases from V and 2 bases from J, with 9 bases in between. Germline V gives CDR1 SGDLS, CDR2 YYNGEE. This CDR3 is 14 amino acids long. DNA for the CDR3: TGTGCCAGCAGCGTGGCCTTTTCCACAGATACGCAGTATTTT. It translates to CASSVAFSTDTQYF.

The rearrangement links TRBV7-2 to TRBJ2-2; TRBD2 matches 7 bases. Losses at the gene ends were 6 bases for V and 7 bases for J; bases not matched to a gene: 5. The CDR3 totals 13 residues. Germline CDR1 is SGHTA and CDR2 is FQGNSA. The CDR3 loop is CASSRGRGGELFF. For the CDR3, the DNA is TGTGCCAGCAGTCGGGGGAGGGGCGGGGAGCTGTTTTTT.

This chain connects TRBV6-6 to TRBJ2-7, with D possibly being TRBD1 (5 bases). V shed 0 bases and J shed 6 bases, with 9 bases lying between them. This CDR3 is 13 amino acids long. Germline V lookup: CDR1 MNHNY, CDR2 SVGAGI (reference sequence). CDR3 in DNA: TGTGCCAGCAGTTACTCGCCGGACACCGAGCAGTACTTC. Protein: CASSYSPDTEQYF.

The rearrangement links TRBV6-5 to TRBJ1-6; D gene ambiguous. Germline CDR1 MNHEY, CDR2 SVGAGI. Trimming took off 4 bases at V and 10 bases at J, with 11 bases between the two ends. The CDR3 spans 13 residues. CDR3 protein: CASSWGGGSPLHF. CDR3 sequence (DNA): TGTGCCAGCAGTTGGGGAGGCGGATCACCCCTCCACTTT.

This chain joins TRBV10-3 and TRBJ1-6; D ambiguous. Germline CDR1 ENHRY, CDR2 SYGVKD. The CDR3 length is 13 residues. Trimming removed 10 bases from V and 10 bases from J, with 17 bases in between. CDR3 amino acids: CATRSEGRSPLHF. As DNA, the CDR3 is TGTGCCACTCGTTCGGAGGGTAGGTCACCCCTCCACTTT.